A single sample is the source of the 14 T cell receptor beta chains below, sequenced in a study of siplizumab effects on memory and regulatory T cells. Clones were sequenced by immunoSEQ multiplex PCR, and TCRdb holds only the in-frame ones, with some missing. The repertoire holds 95,000 to 100,000 clones, with roughly 91% as singletons. The sample was non-Treg CD4+ T cells sorted from blood. The receptors here all came from a human donor in good health.

In this sample, this clone turned up a few times. V gene TRBV30 combines with J gene TRBJ1-5; D is perhaps TRBD1 (6 bases). The CDR3 runs to 10 residues. Germline V gives CDR1 GTSNPN, CDR2 SVGIG (reference sequence). V lost 4 bases to trimming and J lost 9 bases, with 7 bases between them. Written as DNA, the CDR3 is TGTGCCTGGATAGGGGGGCCCCAGCATTTT. Encoded protein: CAWIGGPQHF. Complete variable domain (other parts from reference TRBV30 and TRBJ1-5): SQTIHQWPATLVQPVGSPLSLECTVEGTSNPNLYWYRQAAGRGLQLLFYSVGIGQISSEVPQNLSASRPQDRQFILSSKKLLLSDSGFYLCAWIGGPQHFGDGTRLSIL.

This chain uses TRBV28 with TRBJ2-5; D unresolved. Germline CDR1 is MDHEN and CDR2 is SYDVKM. V was cut by 6 bases and J by 4 bases, with 12 bases left in between. The CDR3 runs 13 residues. The CDR3 loop is CASRNRAPETQYF. CDR3 nucleotide sequence: TGTGCCAGCAGAAACCGGGCTCCAGAGACCCAGTACTTC.

The V call is TRBV6-1, the J call TRBJ1-2; the match to TRBD1 covers 7 bases. The CDR3 length is 11 residues. The V gene end was trimmed by 9 bases and the J gene end by 4 bases; junction bases not matched to a gene: 2. Germline-derived CDR1 and CDR2 are MNHNS and SASEGT. CDR3 coding DNA: TGTGCCAGTAGGACAGGCTATGGCTACACCTTC. This sequence encodes CASRTGYGYTF.

The V gene is TRBV19, the J gene TRBJ2-6, with D possibly TRBD1 on 5 matching bases. CDR3 length: 18 residues. Between the trimmed V and J ends, which lost 5 bases and 1 base, there was a span of 18 bases. CDR1 LNHDA and CDR2 SQIVND come from the germline V gene (reference sequence). CDR3 sequence: CASSRYRTKTSGANVLTF. The CDR3 DNA sequence: TGTGCCAGTAGTCGGTATAGGACAAAGACATCTGGGGCCAACGTCCTGACTTTC.

About this clone: The identical CDR3 is also encoded by other nucleotide sequences in the sample. V and J are TRBV12-5 and TRBJ1-1; D may be TRBD1 (5 bases). Trimming took off 5 bases at V and 3 bases at J, with 16 bases between the two ends. CDR3 size: 15 residues. The germline V gene has CDR1 LGHNT and CDR2 FRNRAP. This CDR3 reads CASGPLGGGDTEAFF. DNA for the CDR3: TGTGCTAGTGGTCCCCTGGGGGGGGGAGACACTGAAGCTTTCTTT. The complete variable domain, with remaining parts taken from reference TRBV12-5 and TRBJ1-1, reads DARVTQTPRHKVTEMGQEVTMRCQPILGHNTVFWYRQTMMQGLELLAYFRNRAPLDDSGMPKDRFSAEMPDATLATLKIQPSEPRDSAVYFCASGPLGGGDTEAFFGQGTRLTVV.

V gene TRBV7-2 combines with J gene TRBJ1-3; D perhaps matches TRBD1 (5 bases). CDR3 length equals 16 residues. Looked up from germline, CDR1 is SGHTA and CDR2 is FQGNSA. V dropped 5 bases and J dropped 0 bases, with 14 bases sitting between them. As DNA, the CDR3 is TGTGCCAGCAGCGAAACAGGAACCGCCTCTGGAAACACCATATATTTT. The encoded protein is CASSETGTASGNTIYF.

A few counts support this clone. This chain connects TRBV5-1 to TRBJ2-1; 8 nucleotides match TRBD2. The germline V gene encodes CDR1 SGHRS and CDR2 YFSETQ. The CDR3 contains 16 residues. The trim removed 0 bases at V and 1 base at J, leaving 3 bases unmatched. CDR3 DNA: TGCGCCAGCAGCTTGGGGCGGGAGGTGTCCTACAATGAGCAGTTCTTC. Amino acid sequence: CASSLGREVSYNEQFF.

The sample holds a few counts of this clone. The chain is built from TRBV5-1 and TRBJ1-6; 7 nucleotides agree with TRBD1. This CDR3 is built from 14 residues. Trimming at V came to 4 bases and at J to 6 bases, leaving 4 bases not matched to a gene. CDR1 is SGHRS and CDR2 is YFSETQ in the germline V gene. CDR3 DNA sequence: TGCGCCAGCAGCCCCGGGACAGTTAATTCACCCCTCCACTTT. This encodes CASSPGTVNSPLHF. Full variable domain (remainder filled in from reference TRBV5-1 and TRBJ1-6): KAGVTQTPRYLIKTRGQQVTLSCSPISGHRSVSWYQQTPGQGLQFLFEYFSETQRNKGNFPGRFSGRQFSNSRSEMNVSTLELGDSALYLCASSPGTVNSPLHFGNGTRLTVT.

The V gene is TRBV5-5, the J gene TRBJ1-3; no reliable D call. This CDR3 spans 16 amino acids. V dropped 2 bases and J dropped 0 bases, with 12 bases sitting between them. Germline CDR1 reads SGHKS; CDR2 reads YYEKEE (reference sequence). In DNA form, the CDR3 reads TGTGCCAGCAGCTTACAGATAAACTTCTCTGGAAACACCATATATTTT. It encodes CASSLQINFSGNTIYF.

The chain links TRBV19 to TRBJ2-7; perhaps TRBD2 as D (6 bases). This CDR3 is 14 amino acids long. Germline-derived CDR1 and CDR2 are LNHDA and SQIVND (reference sequence). Trimming shortened V by 3 bases and J by 2 bases, and 11 bases separated the two germline ends. The CDR3 loop is CASSISGGTYEQYF. For the CDR3, the DNA is TGTGCCAGTAGTATTTCCGGGGGAACCTACGAGCAGTACTTC.

This sequence joins TRBV11-2 and TRBJ2-1; 15 bases are shared with TRBD2. Germline V gene lookup returns CDR1 SGHAT and CDR2 FQNNGV. The CDR3 is made up of 15 amino acids. After removal of 5 bases from V and 7 bases from J, the junction contained 3 bases not matched to a gene. CDR3 bases: TGTGCCAGCAGCCAAGGGACTAGCGGGGGGAATGAGCAGTTCTTC. Its translation: CASSQGTSGGNEQFF.

The chain is built from TRBV18 and TRBJ1-6; no clear D gene. Between the trimmed V and J ends, which lost 3 bases and 6 bases, there was a span of 9 bases. The CDR3 loop spans 14 amino acids. Per germline, CDR1 KGHSH and CDR2 LQKENI. In nucleotides, the CDR3 is TGTGCCAGCTCACCGGAGGGAGCTAATTCACCCCTCCACTTT. Protein sequence: CASSPEGANSPLHF.

With respect to this clone: At the DNA level, this CDR3 is encoded by other sequences in the same sample as well. V usage is TRBV11-2 and J usage is TRBJ1-5; TRBD1 is a possible D gene (5 bases). Germline lookup yields CDR1 SGHAT and CDR2 FQNNGV. This CDR3 has 15 residues. Trimming left V 0 bases short and J 4 bases short, with 10 bases between. The CDR3 loop reads CASSLDGRGNQPQHF. In DNA, the CDR3 is TGTGCCAGCAGCTTAGATGGAAGGGGAAATCAGCCCCAGCATTTT.

This clone showed up just once. The CDR3 bases are TGTGCCAGCAGTTACTCGGGAAGGCCCACTGAAGCTTTCTTT. Encoded protein: CASSYSGRPTEAFF. The chain employs TRBV6-5 and TRBJ1-1; D remains unclear. The germline gives CDR1 MNHEY, CDR2 SVGAGI. CDR3 size: 14 residues. V lost 0 bases and J lost 4, with 9 bases in between.